A selection of T cell receptor beta chains follows, all from one sample in a study of blood T cell repertoires in COVID-19. TCRdb's table, derived via immunoSEQ multiplex PCR, lists solely in-frame clones and lacks some. Counted here are 90,000 or so clones, around 90% occurring once; the ten biggest clones make up about 4.9%. The sequencing input was peripheral blood. These receptors were collected from a man between 60 and 75 years old with COVID-19, enrolled during active disease. Both conserved end residues are part of each CDR3. D genes are given only for firm matches. Expanded clones are given a class, and other clones once, few, many or no size at all.

V	size	D	J	DNA	CDR3
TRBV15	.	TRBD1	TRBJ2-7	TGTGCCACCAGTCCGGACAGGTCCACCTACGAGCAGTACTTC	CATSPDRSTYEQYF
TRBV20-1	.	TRBD2	TRBJ2-1	TGCAGTGCTAGTCCTAGCGGGAGGTTGGAGCAGTTCTTC	CSASPSGRLEQFF
TRBV19	once	.	TRBJ2-1	TGTGCCAGTAGTTCCAGGGTGTTTTTCTACAATGAGCAGTTCTTC	CASSSRVFFYNEQFF
TRBV30	.	TRBD1	TRBJ2-6	TGTGCCTGGAGTCGCCCGGGACAGCTTTACTCTGGGGCCAACGTCCTGACTTTC	CAWSRPGQLYSGANVLTF
TRBV7-2	.	.	TRBJ1-2	TGTGCCAGCAGCTTAGCGCGGGGGCCCACCGGCTACACCTTC	CASSLARGPTGYTF
TRBV28	once	.	TRBJ1-1	TGTGCCAGCAGGGGGCGCCTGAACACTGAAGCTTTCTTT	CASRGRLNTEAFF
TRBV7-9	.	.	TRBJ1-2	TGTGCCAGCAGCTTAGATTCTGACAATCCCATAGGCTACACCTTC	CASSLDSDNPIGYTF
TRBV4-2	.	TRBD1	TRBJ2-3	TGTGCCAGCAGCCAAGAGGACAGGGGGAACTTACGTACGCAGTATTTT	CASSQEDRGNLRTQYF
TRBV30	.	.	TRBJ1-1	TGTGCCTGGAGGGGCACTCCTTACACTGAAGCTTTCTTT	CAWRGTPYTEAFF
TRBV5-1	.	TRBD1	TRBJ1-2	TGCGCCAGCAGCCTGAGAAAGGACAGGAACAAAGCTAACTATGGCTACACCTTC	CASSLRKDRNKANYGYTF
TRBV13	.	TRBD2	TRBJ2-1	TGTGCCAGCAGCTTCGGTGGCACTAGCGGGTACAATGAGCAGTTCTTC	CASSFGGTSGYNEQFF
TRBV19	.	.	TRBJ1-3	TGTGCCAGTAGTAATCTGGCTGGCTCTGGAAACACCATATATTTT	CASSNLAGSGNTIYF
TRBV4-3	.	.	TRBJ2-1	TGCGCCAGCAGCCAAGCCGCGTTGGCCTACAATGAGCAGTTCTTC	CASSQAALAYNEQFF
TRBV24-1	.	.	TRBJ2-3	TGTGCCACCAGTGATTCGGACACCACAGATACGCAGTATTTT	CATSDSDTTDTQYF
TRBV10-3	.	TRBD2	TRBJ2-1	TGTGCCATCAGTGATGCTAGCGGGATGGGAAATGAGCAGTTCTTC	CAISDASGMGNEQFF
TRBV7-2	.	TRBD2	TRBJ2-7	TGTGCCAGCAGCCCCCGGGGTAGCGGGAGGAACGAGCAGTACTTC	CASSPRGSGRNEQYF
TRBV2	.	TRBD2	TRBJ2-7	TGTGCCAGCAGTGGAGGCGGGGGAGAAGACTACGAGCAGTACTTC	CASSGGGGEDYEQYF
TRBV5-8	.	.	TRBJ2-2	TGTGCCAGCAGCTTGTCAGGGGACGGGGAGCTGTTTTTT	CASSLSGDGELFF
TRBV19	.	TRBD2	TRBJ2-3	TGTGCCAGTAGCCGACCTCCGGGACTAGCGGACCTCAGGGATACGCAGTATTTT	CASSRPPGLADLRDTQYF
TRBV4-1	.	TRBD2	TRBJ2-5	TGCGCCAGCAGCCAAGATATGGCGGGAGGCAGAGAGACCCAGTACTTC	CASSQDMAGGRETQYF
TRBV24-1	medium-sized	.	TRBJ2-1	TGTGCCACCTCAGGACTTTCCAATGAGCAGTTCTTC	CATSGLSNEQFF
TRBV4-2	once	.	TRBJ2-7	TGTGCCAGCAGCCAGCGGCGGGCTGACTACGAGCAGTACTTC	CASSQRRADYEQYF
TRBV30	.	TRBD1	TRBJ2-6	TGTGCCTGGAGTGAAACAGGGGGCGCGGGTGGGGCCAACGTCCTGACTTTC	CAWSETGGAGGANVLTF
TRBV7-2	.	.	TRBJ2-1	TGTGCCAGCAGCCCATCCAACTCCTACAATGAGCAGTTCTTC	CASSPSNSYNEQFF
TRBV28	few	.	TRBJ1-4	TGTGCCAGCGGAATAAATGGGGCAGAAAAACTGTTTTTT	CASGINGAEKLFF
TRBV11-3	.	.	TRBJ2-7	TGTGCCAGCAGCTTAGGAGAGAGATACGAGCAGTACTTC	CASSLGERYEQYF
TRBV7-6	.	TRBD2	TRBJ2-7	TGTGCCAGCAGCTTAGCCAGCGGGAGTGGTTACGAGCAGTACTTC	CASSLASGSGYEQYF
TRBV25-1	once	TRBD2	TRBJ2-1	TGTGCCAGCAGTGAACCCAGCGGGAGGAATGAGCAGTTCTTC	CASSEPSGRNEQFF
TRBV5-6	.	.	TRBJ1-5	TGTGCCAGCAGCTTAACTAACAATCAGCCCCAGCATTTT	CASSLTNNQPQHF
TRBV28	.	TRBD1	TRBJ2-4	TGTGCCGTGATGACAGGGGGCCTCCGGAACATTCAGTACTTC	CAVMTGGLRNIQYF
TRBV12-5	.	.	TRBJ2-7	TGTGCTAGTGGTTTGGAGACAGGATCCGAGCAGTACTTC	CASGLETGSEQYF
TRBV5-6	.	.	TRBJ1-2	TGTGCCAGCAGCTTGCCCGGGATCTATGGCTACACCTTC	CASSLPGIYGYTF
TRBV5-6	.	TRBD1	TRBJ1-5	TGTGCCAGCAGCACCGGGACAGGGCAATATCAGCCCCAGCATTTT	CASSTGTGQYQPQHF
TRBV6-5	.	.	TRBJ2-5	TGTGCCAGCACCGTCAGGTACCAAGAGACCCAGTACTTC	CASTVRYQETQYF
TRBV3-1/TRBV3-2	.	.	TRBJ1-5	TGTGCCAGCAGCCAATCTCAGGGATTTGGTGGGCCCCAGCATTTT	CASSQSQGFGGPQHF
TRBV23-1	.	.	TRBJ2-4	TGCGCCAGCAGTCAACTCCCGACAGAAGCCAAAAACATTCAGTACTTC	CASSQLPTEAKNIQYF
TRBV7-8	.	TRBD2	TRBJ2-7	TGTGCCAGCAGCTTCCGTAGCGGGAGCCTTGATTCCTACGAGCAGTACTTC	CASSFRSGSLDSYEQYF
TRBV11-2	.	TRBD2	TRBJ2-1	TGTGCCAGCAGCTTTGATCTAGCGGGATCGAGTGAGCAGTTCTTC	CASSFDLAGSSEQFF
TRBV5-4	.	TRBD1	TRBJ2-7	TGTGCCAGCAGCCTACCGGGACAGGGGGCGCGGGGCGAGCAGTACTTC	CASSLPGQGARGEQYF
TRBV15	.	TRBD1	TRBJ1-1	TGTGCCACCAGCAGGGACAGGAGGGGACAGGGGAACACTGAAGCTTTCTTT	CATSRDRRGQGNTEAFF
TRBV12-5	.	TRBD2	TRBJ2-2	TGTGCTCGTGGTCCGCGGGGGGGGAACACCGGGGAGCTGTTTTTT	CARGPRGGNTGELFF
TRBV24-1	.	.	TRBJ2-1	TGTGCCACCAGTGGCGGGGCGGCTCCACCCCAGTTCTTC	CATSGGAAPPQFF
TRBV27	.	.	TRBJ1-1	TGTGCCAGCAGTTCCCAGGTGAACACTGAAGCTTTCTTT	CASSSQVNTEAFF
TRBV12-2	.	.	TRBJ2-7	TGTGCAAGTCGCCCGGGACTAGCGGGAGGTCAGAACTACGAGCAGTACTTC	CASRPGLAGGQNYEQYF
TRBV7-9	.	.	TRBJ1-1	TGTGCCAGCAGCTTAGATGAGAAAACTGAAGCTTTCTTT	CASSLDEKTEAFF
TRBV6-1	.	TRBD1	TRBJ2-2	TGTGCCAGCAGTGAAAGTAGGGGGCTCACCGGGGAGCTGTTTTTT	CASSESRGLTGELFF
TRBV5-1	.	.	TRBJ2-2	TGCGCCAGCAGCGAGGGACAGAACACCGGGGAGCTGTTTTTT	CASSEGQNTGELFF
TRBV5-1	.	TRBD2	TRBJ2-3	TGCGCCAGCAGCTTGTTAGCGGGAATGACAGATACGCAGTATTTT	CASSLLAGMTDTQYF
TRBV27	.	.	TRBJ2-7	TGTGCCACTTCGCCGGGGGGCGATACCTACGAGCAGTACTTC	CATSPGGDTYEQYF
TRBV6-6	.	.	TRBJ1-6	TGTGCCAGCAGGCCGGGGGGTTCACCCCTCCACTTT	CASRPGGSPLHF
TRBV30	.	TRBD2	TRBJ2-3	TGTGCCTGTAAAACGACTAGCAACACAGATACGCAGTATTTT	CACKTTSNTDTQYF
TRBV9	.	.	TRBJ2-4	TGTGCCAGCAGCCCACCCCCCGGAGGGGAGTTAGCCAAAAACATTCAGTACTTC	CASSPPPGGELAKNIQYF
TRBV5-4	.	.	TRBJ2-7	TGTGCCAGCAGCCCGGGGGGACAGGCAACCTCCGAGCAGTACTTC	CASSPGGQATSEQYF
TRBV3-1/TRBV3-2	.	.	TRBJ2-5	TGTGCCAGCAGCCAGGGGCCACAAGAGACCCAGTACTTC	CASSQGPQETQYF
TRBV30	once	.	TRBJ1-1	TGTGCCTGGAGTACCCGGGACACACTGAACACTGAAGCTTTCTTT	CAWSTRDTLNTEAFF
TRBV5-1	.	TRBD1	TRBJ1-2	TGCGCCAGCAGCTTGGCACCCGGGACAGGGCGATCGAACTATGGCTACACCTTC	CASSLAPGTGRSNYGYTF
TRBV10-3	.	.	TRBJ1-6	TGTGCCATCTCCCGGGACACCTCTTTTCCCCTCCACTTT	CAISRDTSFPLHF
TRBV9	.	.	TRBJ2-1	TGTGCCAGCGGTCCAGGGGGGGAGCAGTTCTTC	CASGPGGEQFF
TRBV19	.	.	TRBJ2-2	TGTGCCAGTAGTGAACTAGCCCCGAACACCGGGGAGCTGTTTTTT	CASSELAPNTGELFF
TRBV7-3	.	.	TRBJ2-1	TGTGCCAGCAGCTTAGGCAGGGACAATGAGCAGTTCTTC	CASSLGRDNEQFF